This T cell receptor (beta chain) was profiled in a study of vaccination effects on CD4 cells after COVID-19. The wider study: Pre-vaccine samples were drawn 16 days and one week before the first dose.

Before any sequencing was done, the ViraFEST assay used viral peptide pools to expand antigen-specific CD4+ T cells. Having been cultured for about ten days, the cells underwent CD4+ T cell isolation. A PCR test confirmed that the person had SARS-CoV-2 infection between March and December 2020. Each culture had half its medium swapped for IL-2 medium on days 3 and 7. Trimming shortened V by 0 bases and J by 7 bases, and 10 bases separated the two germline ends. The CDR3 consists of 13 residues. Per germline, CDR1 SGHRS and CDR2 YFSETQ. Produced via immunoSEQ multiplex PCR; TCRdb's table is partial and in-frame only. Among 26,000 or so clones, 70% to 80% were seen once, and the ten largest hold about 16%. Findings and limits, study-wide: The study got few convalescent patients and did not collect any early post-infection timepoints. Clones induced by infection and by vaccine showed marked clonal contraction late after vaccination.

On this clone: Its antigen is as yet unknown.

The TCR sequence derives from a human donor who had a prior SARS-CoV-2 infection. This chain links TRBV5-1 with TRBJ1-2, with D hard to call. Sequencing used CD4+ T cells from PBMCs cultured with HCoV-NL63 spike peptides, obtained before COVID-19 vaccination. In DNA, the CDR3 is TGCGCCAGCAGCTTGGACGGGGAATCTGGCTACACCTTC. Protein sequence: CASSLDGESGYTF.